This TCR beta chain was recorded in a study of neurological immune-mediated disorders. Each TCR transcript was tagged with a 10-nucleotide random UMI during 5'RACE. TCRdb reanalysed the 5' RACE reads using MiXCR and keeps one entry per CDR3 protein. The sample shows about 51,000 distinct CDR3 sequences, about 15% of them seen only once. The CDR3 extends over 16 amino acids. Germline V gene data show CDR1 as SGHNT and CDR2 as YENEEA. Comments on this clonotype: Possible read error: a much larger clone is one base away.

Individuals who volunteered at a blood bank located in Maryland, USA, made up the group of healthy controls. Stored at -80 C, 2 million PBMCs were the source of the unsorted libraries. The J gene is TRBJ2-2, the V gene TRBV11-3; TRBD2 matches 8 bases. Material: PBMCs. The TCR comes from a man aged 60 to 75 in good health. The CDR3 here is CASSFTSGRNTWELFF. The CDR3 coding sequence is TGTGCCAGCAGCTTTACTAGCGGAAGGAACACCTGGGAGCTGTTTTTT.